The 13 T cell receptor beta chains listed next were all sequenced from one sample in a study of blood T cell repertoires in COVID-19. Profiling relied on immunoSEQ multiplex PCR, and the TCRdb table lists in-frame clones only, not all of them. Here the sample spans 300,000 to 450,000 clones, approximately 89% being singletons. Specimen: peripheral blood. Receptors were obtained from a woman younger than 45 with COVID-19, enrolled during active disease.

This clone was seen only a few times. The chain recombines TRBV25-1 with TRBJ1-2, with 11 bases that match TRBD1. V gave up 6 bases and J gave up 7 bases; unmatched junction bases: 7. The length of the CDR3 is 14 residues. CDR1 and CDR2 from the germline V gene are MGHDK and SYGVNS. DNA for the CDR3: TGTGCCAGCAGCCCTACAGGGACAGGGGGTGGCTACACCTTC. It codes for CASSPTGTGGGYTF.

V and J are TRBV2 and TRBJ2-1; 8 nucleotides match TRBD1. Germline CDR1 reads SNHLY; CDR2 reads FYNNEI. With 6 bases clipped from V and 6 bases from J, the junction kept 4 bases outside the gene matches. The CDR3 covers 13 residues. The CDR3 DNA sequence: TGTGCCAGCAGCGGACAGGGAGGCAATGAGCAGTTCTTC. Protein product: CASSGQGGNEQFF. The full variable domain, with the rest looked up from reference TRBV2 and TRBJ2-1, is EPEVTQTPSHQVTQMGQEVILRCVPISNHLYFYWYRQILGQKVEFLVSFYNNEISEKSEIFDDQFSVERPDGSNFTLKIRSTKLEDSAMYFCASSGQGGNEQFFGPGTRLTVL.

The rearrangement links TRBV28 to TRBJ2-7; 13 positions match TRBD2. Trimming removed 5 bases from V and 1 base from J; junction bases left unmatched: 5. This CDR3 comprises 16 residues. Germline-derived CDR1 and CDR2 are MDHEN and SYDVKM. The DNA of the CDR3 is TGTGCCAGCAGTCAGGGACTAGCGGGACTTTCCTACGAGCAGTACTTC. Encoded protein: CASSQGLAGLSYEQYF.

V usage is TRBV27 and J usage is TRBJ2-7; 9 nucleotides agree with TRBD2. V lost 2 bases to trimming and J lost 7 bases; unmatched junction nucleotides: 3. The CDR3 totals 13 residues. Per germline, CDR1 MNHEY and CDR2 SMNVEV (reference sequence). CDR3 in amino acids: CASSLASGREQYF. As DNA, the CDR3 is TGTGCCAGCAGTTTAGCCAGCGGGAGGGAGCAGTACTTC.

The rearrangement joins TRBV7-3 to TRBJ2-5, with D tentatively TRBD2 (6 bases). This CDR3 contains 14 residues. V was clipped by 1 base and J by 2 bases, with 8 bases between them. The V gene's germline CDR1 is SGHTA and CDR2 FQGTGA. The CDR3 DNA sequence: TGTGCCAGCAGCTTAAATAGCGGTCAAGAGACCCAGTACTTC. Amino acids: CASSLNSGQETQYF.

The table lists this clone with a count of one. CDR3 region: CASSLTAPRTDTQYF. CDR3 bases: TGTGCCAGCAGCCTAACTGCGCCCCGCACAGATACGCAGTATTTT. The V gene is TRBV28, the J gene TRBJ2-3, with D hard to call. Trimming shortened V by 6 bases and J by 1 base, and 14 bases separated the two germline ends. The CDR3 has 15 residues. Germline values: CDR1 MDHEN, CDR2 SYDVKM.

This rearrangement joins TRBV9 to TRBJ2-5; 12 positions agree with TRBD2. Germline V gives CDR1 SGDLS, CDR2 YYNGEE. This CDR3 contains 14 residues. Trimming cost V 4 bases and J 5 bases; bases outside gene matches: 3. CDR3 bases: TGTGCCAGCAGCCCACTAGCGGGAGGTGAGACCCAGTACTTC. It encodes CASSPLAGGETQYF.

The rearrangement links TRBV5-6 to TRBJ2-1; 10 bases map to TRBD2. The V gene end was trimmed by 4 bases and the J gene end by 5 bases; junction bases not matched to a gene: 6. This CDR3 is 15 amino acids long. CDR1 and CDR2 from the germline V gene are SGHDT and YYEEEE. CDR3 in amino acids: CASSPLAGTHNEQFF. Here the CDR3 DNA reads TGTGCCAGCAGCCCACTAGCGGGAACCCACAATGAGCAGTTCTTC.

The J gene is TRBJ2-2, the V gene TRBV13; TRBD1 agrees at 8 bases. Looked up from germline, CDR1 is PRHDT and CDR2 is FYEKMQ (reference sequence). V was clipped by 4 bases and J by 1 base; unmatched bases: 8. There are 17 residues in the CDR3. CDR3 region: CASSSPRDRWNTGELFF. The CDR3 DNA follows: TGTGCCAGCAGCTCCCCCCGGGACAGGTGGAACACCGGGGAGCTGTTTTTT.

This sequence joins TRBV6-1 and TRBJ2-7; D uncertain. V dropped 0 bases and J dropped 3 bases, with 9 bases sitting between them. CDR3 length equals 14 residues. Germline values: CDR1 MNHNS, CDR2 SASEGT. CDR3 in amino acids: CASSEAFPLYEQYF. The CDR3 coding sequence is TGTGCCAGCAGTGAAGCATTTCCCCTCTACGAGCAGTACTTC.

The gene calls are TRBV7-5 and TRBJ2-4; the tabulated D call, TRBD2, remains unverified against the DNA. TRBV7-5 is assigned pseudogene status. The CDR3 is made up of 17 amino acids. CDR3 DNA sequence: TGTGCCAGAAAGGGAATGGGTAAAACTAGCGACAAAAACATTCAGTACTTC. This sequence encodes CARKGMGKTSDKNIQYF.

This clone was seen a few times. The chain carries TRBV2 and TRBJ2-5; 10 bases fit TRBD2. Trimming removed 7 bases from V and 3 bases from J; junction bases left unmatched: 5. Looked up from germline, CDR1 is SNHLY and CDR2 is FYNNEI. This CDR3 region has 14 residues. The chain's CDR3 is CASMRTSGEETQYF. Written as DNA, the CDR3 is TGTGCCAGCATGAGGACTAGCGGAGAAGAGACCCAGTACTTC. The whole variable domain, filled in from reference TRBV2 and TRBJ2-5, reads EPEVTQTPSHQVTQMGQEVILRCVPISNHLYFYWYRQILGQKVEFLVSFYNNEISEKSEIFDDQFSVERPDGSNFTLKIRSTKLEDSAMYFCASMRTSGEETQYFGPGTRLLVL.

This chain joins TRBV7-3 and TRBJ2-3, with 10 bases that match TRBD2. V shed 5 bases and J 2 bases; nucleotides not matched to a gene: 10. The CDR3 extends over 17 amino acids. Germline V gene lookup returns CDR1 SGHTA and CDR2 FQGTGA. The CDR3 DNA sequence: TGTGCCAGCAGCGGGTACCTACTAGCGGGGCACACAGATACGCAGTATTTT. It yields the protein CASSGYLLAGHTDTQYF.